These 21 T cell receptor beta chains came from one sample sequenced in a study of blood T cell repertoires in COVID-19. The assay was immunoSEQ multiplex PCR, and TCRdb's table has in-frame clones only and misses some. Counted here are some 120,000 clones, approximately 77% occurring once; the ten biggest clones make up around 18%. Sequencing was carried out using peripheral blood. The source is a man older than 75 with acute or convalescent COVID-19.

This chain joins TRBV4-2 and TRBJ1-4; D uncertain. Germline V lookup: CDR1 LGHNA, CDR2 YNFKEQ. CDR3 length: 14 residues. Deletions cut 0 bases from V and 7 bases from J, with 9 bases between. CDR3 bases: TGTGCCAGCAGCCAAGAATCGGGGTTTGAAAAACTGTTTTTT. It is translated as CASSQESGFEKLFF.

CDR3 sequence (DNA): TGTGCCAGCAGCTTTGACAGTCAAGGTACGCAGTATTTT. This codes for CASSFDSQGTQYF. The chain recombines TRBV7-9 with TRBJ2-3; tentatively, D is TRBD1 (5 bases). The CDR3 extends over 13 amino acids. From germline, CDR1 is SEHNR and CDR2 FQNEAQ (reference sequence). The V gene lost 3 bases and the J gene lost 8 bases, with 12 bases spanning the gap.

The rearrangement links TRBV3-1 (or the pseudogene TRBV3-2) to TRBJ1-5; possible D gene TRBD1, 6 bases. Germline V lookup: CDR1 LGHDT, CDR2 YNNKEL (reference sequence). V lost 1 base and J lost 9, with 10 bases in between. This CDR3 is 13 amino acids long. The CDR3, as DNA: TGTGCCAGCAGCCAAGGGGGGACATTGCCCCAGCATTTT. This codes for CASSQGGTLPQHF.

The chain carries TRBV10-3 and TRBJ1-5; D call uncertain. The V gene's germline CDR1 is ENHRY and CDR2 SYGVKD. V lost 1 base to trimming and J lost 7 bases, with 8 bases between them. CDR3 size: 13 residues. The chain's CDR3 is CAISEWENQPQHF. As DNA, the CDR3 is TGTGCCATCAGTGAGTGGGAGAACCAGCCCCAGCATTTT.

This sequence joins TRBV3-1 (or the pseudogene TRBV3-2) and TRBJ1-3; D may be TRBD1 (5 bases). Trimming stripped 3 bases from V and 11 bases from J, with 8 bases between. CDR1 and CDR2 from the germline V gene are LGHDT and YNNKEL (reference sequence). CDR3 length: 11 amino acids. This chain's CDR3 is CASSQAGAIYF. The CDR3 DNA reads TGTGCCAGCAGCCAGGCGGGGGCCATATATTTT.

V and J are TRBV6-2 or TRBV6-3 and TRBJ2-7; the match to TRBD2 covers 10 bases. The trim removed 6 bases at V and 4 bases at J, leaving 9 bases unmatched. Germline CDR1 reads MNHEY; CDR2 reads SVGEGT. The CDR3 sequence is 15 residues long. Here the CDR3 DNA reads TGTGCCAGCAGCAACCCAGCGGGGGGGCCTTACGAGCAGTACTTC. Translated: CASSNPAGGPYEQYF.

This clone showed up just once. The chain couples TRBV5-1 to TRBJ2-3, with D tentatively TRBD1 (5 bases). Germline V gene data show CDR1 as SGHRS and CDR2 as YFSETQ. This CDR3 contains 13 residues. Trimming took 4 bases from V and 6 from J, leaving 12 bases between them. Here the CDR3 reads CASSDSRRDTQYF. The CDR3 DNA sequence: TGCGCCAGCAGCGACAGCCGACGGGATACGCAGTATTTT.

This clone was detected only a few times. Written as DNA, the CDR3 is TGTGCCAGCAGACCCGCCCAGACCGGGGAGCTGTTTTTT. This gives the protein CASRPAQTGELFF. The chain recombines TRBV5-4 with TRBJ2-2, with no clear D. V was trimmed by 5 bases and J by 5 bases, leaving 10 bases between them. Germline V lookup: CDR1 SGHNT, CDR2 YYREEE (reference sequence). This CDR3 spans 13 amino acids. The full variable domain, rest sourced from reference TRBV5-4 and TRBJ2-2, is ETGVTQSPTHLIKTRGQQVTLRCSSQSGHNTVSWYQQALGQGPQFIFQYYREEENGRGNFPPRFSGLQFPNYSSELNVNALELDDSALYLCASRPAQTGELFFGEGSRLTVL.

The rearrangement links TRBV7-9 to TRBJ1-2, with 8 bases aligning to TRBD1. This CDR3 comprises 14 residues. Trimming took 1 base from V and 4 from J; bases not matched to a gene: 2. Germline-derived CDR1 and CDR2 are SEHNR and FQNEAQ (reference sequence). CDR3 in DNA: TGTGCCAGCAGCTTAGGACAGGGGTTCTATGGCTACACCTTC. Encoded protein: CASSLGQGFYGYTF.

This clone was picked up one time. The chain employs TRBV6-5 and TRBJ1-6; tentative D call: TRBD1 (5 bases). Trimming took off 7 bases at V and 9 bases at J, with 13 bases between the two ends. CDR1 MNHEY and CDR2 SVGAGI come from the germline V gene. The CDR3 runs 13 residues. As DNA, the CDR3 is TGTGCCAGCACCACAGGTCGGAGTTCACCCCTCCACTTT. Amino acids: CASTTGRSSPLHF.

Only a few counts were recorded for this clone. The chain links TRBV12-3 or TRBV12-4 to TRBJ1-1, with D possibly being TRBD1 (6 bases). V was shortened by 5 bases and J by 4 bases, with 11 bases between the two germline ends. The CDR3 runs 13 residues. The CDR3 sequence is CASSRQVVTEAFF. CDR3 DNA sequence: TGTGCCAGCAGTAGACAGGTAGTCACTGAAGCTTTCTTT.

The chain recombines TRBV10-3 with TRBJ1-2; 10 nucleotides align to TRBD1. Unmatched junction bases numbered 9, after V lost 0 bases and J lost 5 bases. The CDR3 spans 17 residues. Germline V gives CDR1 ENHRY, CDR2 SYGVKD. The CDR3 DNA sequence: TGTGCCATCAGTGAGTCGACTCTCGGGACAGGGGCGTATGGCTACACCTTC. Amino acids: CAISESTLGTGAYGYTF.

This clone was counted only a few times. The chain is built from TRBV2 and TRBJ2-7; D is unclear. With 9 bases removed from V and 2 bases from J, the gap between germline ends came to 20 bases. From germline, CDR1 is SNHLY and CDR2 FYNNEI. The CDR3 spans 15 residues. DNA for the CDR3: TGTGCCAGACCTAAAGGAGAGGTTCAAACCTACGAGCAGTACTTC. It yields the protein CARPKGEVQTYEQYF.

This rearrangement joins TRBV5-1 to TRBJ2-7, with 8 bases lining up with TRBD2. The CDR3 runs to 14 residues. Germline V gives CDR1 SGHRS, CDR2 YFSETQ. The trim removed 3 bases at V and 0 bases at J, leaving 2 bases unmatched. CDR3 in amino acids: CASSSGGSSYEQYF. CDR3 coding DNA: TGCGCCAGCAGCTCGGGGGGGAGCTCCTACGAGCAGTACTTC.

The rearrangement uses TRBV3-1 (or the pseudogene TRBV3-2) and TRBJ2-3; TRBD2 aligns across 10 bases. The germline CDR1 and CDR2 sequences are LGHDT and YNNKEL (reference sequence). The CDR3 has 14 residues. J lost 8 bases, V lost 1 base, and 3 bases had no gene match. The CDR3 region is CASSQGTSGVTQYF. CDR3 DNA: TGTGCCAGCAGCCAAGGAACTAGCGGGGTTACGCAGTATTTT.

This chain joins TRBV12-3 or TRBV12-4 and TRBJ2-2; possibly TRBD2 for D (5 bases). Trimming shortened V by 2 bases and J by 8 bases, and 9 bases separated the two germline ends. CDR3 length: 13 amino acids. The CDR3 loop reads CASSLMRAGELFF. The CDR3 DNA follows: TGTGCCAGCAGTTTAATGCGGGCGGGGGAGCTGTTTTTT.

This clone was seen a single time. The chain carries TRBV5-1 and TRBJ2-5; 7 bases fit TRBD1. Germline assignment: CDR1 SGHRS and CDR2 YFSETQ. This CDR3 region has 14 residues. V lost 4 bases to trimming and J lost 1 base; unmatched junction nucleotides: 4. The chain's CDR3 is CASSKDRSQETQYF. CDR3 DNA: TGCGCCAGCAGCAAGGACAGGAGCCAAGAGACCCAGTACTTC.

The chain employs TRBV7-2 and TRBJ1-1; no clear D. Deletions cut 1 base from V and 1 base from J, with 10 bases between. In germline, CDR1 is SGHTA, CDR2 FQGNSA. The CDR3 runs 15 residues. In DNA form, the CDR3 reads TGTGCCAGCAGCTTAGGCGGGTGGGAGAACACTGAAGCTTTCTTT. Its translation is CASSLGGWENTEAFF.

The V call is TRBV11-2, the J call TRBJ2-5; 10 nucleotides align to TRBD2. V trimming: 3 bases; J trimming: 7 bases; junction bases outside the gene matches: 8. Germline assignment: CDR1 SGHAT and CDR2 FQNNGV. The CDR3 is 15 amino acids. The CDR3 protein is CASSFPSGGGGTQYF. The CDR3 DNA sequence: TGTGCCAGCAGCTTCCCTAGCGGGGGCGGGGGGACCCAGTACTTC.

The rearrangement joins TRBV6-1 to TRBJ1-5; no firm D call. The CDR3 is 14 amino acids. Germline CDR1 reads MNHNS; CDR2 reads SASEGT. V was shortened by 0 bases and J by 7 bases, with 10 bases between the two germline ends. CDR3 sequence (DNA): TGTGCCAGCAGTGAAGCCCCATCTGGCCAGCCCCAGCATTTT. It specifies CASSEAPSGQPQHF.

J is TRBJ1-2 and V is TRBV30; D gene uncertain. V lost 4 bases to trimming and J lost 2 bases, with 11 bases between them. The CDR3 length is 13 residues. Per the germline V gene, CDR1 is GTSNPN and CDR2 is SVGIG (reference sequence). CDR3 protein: CAWIAGGNYGYTF. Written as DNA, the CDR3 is TGTGCCTGGATCGCGGGTGGGAACTATGGCTACACCTTC.